A selection of T cell receptor beta chains follows, all from one sample in a study of T-cell memory formation after mild COVID-19. TCRdb passed the 5' RACE reads through MiXCR, listing each CDR3 protein once. In the table there are fewer than 450,000 distinct CDR3 sequences, 20% to 25% of which are singletons. Sequencing was done on a sample of PBMCs or a T cell subset sorted from them (not recorded which). The receptors stem from an adult woman who had mild COVID-19 (a few samples of this study predate the infection). Cell type and time point are not known. CDR3s include the opening cysteine and the closing phenylalanine or tryptophan. A D gene is named only where the DNA matches it firmly. Size is omitted from some rows. Given values are once, few, many or a class for expanded clones.

TRBV18	TRBJ2-7	-	-	CASSPSSQGSSEQYF	TGTGCCAGCTCACCCTCCTCGCAGGGGAGCAGCGAGCAGTACTTC
TRBV7-9	TRBJ2-1	-	TRBD2	CASTAPAFLRTSGITPVYNEQFF	TGTGCCAGCACCGCCCCCGCGTTTTTAAGGACTAGCGGGATCACACCGGTTTACAATGAGCAGTTCTTC
TRBV19	TRBJ2-7	few	TRBD1	CASRTIGTGSSSEQYF	TGTGCCAGTAGGACTATCGGGACAGGATCCTCCTCCGAGCAGTACTTC
TRBV4-3	TRBJ2-2	few	TRBD2	CASRQASGDTGELFF	TGCGCCAGCAGGCAAGCCAGCGGGGACACCGGGGAGCTGTTTTTT
TRBV7-2	TRBJ1-4	many	-	CASSLVGTNEKLFF	TGTGCCAGCAGCTTAGTCGGAACTAATGAAAAACTGTTTTTT
TRBV20-1	TRBJ1-3	once	TRBD1	CSASQSPGQGDSGNTIYF	TGCAGTGCTAGTCAGAGTCCGGGACAGGGCGACTCTGGAAACACCATATATTTT
TRBV7-3	TRBJ2-2	few	TRBD2	CASSFSGRTGELFF	TGTGCCAGCAGCTTTAGCGGGAGGACCGGGGAGCTGTTTTTT
TRBV5-5	TRBJ2-1	-	-	CASSLGQGTNEQFF	TGTGCCAGCAGCTTGGGGCAGGGGACAAATGAGCAGTTCTTC
TRBV24-1	TRBJ2-2	-	-	CATSDLHPELFF	TGTGCCACCAGTGATTTGCACCCCGAGCTGTTTTTT
TRBV18	TRBJ2-5	few	-	CASSPNKVPKETQYF	TGTGCCAGCTCACCAAATAAGGTGCCAAAAGAGACCCAGTACTTC
TRBV5-6	TRBJ2-4	-	-	CASSFPTGRGGKNIQYF	TGTGCCAGCAGCTTCCCGACGGGGAGAGGGGGCAAAAACATTCAGTACTTC
TRBV24-1	TRBJ2-1	-	TRBD2	CATSDFGIAGTLEQFF	TGTGCCACCAGTGATTTCGGGATAGCGGGGACGTTAGAGCAGTTCTTC
TRBV5-1	TRBJ1-1	once	-	CASSYRGAGTEAFF	TGCGCCAGCAGCTACCGGGGGGCTGGCACTGAAGCTTTCTTT
TRBV24-1	TRBJ2-1	few	-	CATSDLSVYNEQFF	TGTGCCACCAGTGATTTATCGGTGTACAATGAGCAGTTCTTC
TRBV25-1	TRBJ1-1	-	-	CASSERGGRTEAFF	TGTGCCAGCAGTGAAAGGGGTGGGCGCACTGAAGCTTTCTTT
TRBV7-2	TRBJ1-6	-	-	CASSLPPGLNSPLHF	TGTGCCAGCAGCTTACCCCCAGGTCTTAATTCACCCCTCCACTTT
TRBV20-1	TRBJ2-3	few	TRBD1	CSAAGTGVTDTQYF	TGCAGTGCTGCCGGGACAGGGGTCACAGATACGCAGTATTTT
TRBV12-3/TRBV12-4	TRBJ2-7	few	-	CASFKGGTEQYF	TGTGCCAGCTTCAAAGGTGGGACCGAGCAGTACTTC
TRBV18	TRBJ2-1	few	-	CASSLKSQGAEQFF	TGTGCCAGCTCTCTTAAGAGTCAGGGAGCTGAGCAGTTCTTC
TRBV7-2	TRBJ2-3	-	-	CASSLFQGGWSTDTQYF	TGTGCCAGCAGCTTATTCCAGGGGGGATGGAGCACAGATACGCAGTATTTT
TRBV5-6	TRBJ2-1	few	TRBD2	CASSAGLAVNEQFF	TGTGCCAGCAGCGCGGGACTAGCGGTTAATGAGCAGTTCTTC
TRBV7-9	TRBJ2-1	few	TRBD2	CASSLLAGSTYNEQFF	TGTGCCAGCAGTCTCCTAGCGGGAAGCACCTACAATGAGCAGTTCTTC
TRBV5-1	TRBJ2-7	few	TRBD2	CASSPGTSGDEQYF	TGCGCCAGCAGCCCCGGGACTAGCGGGGACGAGCAGTACTTC